This entry is about one TCR beta chain. V was clipped by 5 bases and J by 3 bases, with 14 bases between them. CDR1 SGHRS and CDR2 YFSETQ come from the germline V gene. CDR3 length: 14 amino acids. The sample is drawn from a study of Graves' ophthalmopathy and Graves' hyperthyroidism. RNA transcripts were the template, and TCR beta CDR3 regions were amplified from them. An opening RT-PCR round employed HTBI primers and preceded a second-round multiplex PCR. TCRdb reprocessed the multiplex PCR reads with MiXCR, giving one entry per CDR3 protein. The sample holds hundreds of thousands of distinct CDR3 sequences, 35% to 50% seen once. Serum thyroxine and TRAb, along with clinical symptoms, thyroid ultrasound and orbital computed tomography, were what diagnosis relied on.

The sequence came from an adult man with Graves' ophthalmopathy. The sequencing input was peripheral blood. The chain has TRBV5-1 and TRBJ1-2; D possibly corresponds to TRBD1 (5 bases). CDR3 DNA: TGCGCCAGCAGGGTCGGTGTAGGGGACTATGGCTACACCTTC. Encoded protein: CASRVGVGDYGYTF.